These 10 T cell receptor beta chains originate from one sample sequenced in a study of T cell responses to AZD1222 COVID-19 vaccine. Sequenced by immunoSEQ multiplex PCR; TCRdb stores in-frame clones only, minus some. The sample includes more than 150,000 clones, about nine tenths of them seen just once. The material sequenced was peripheral blood, taken on day 0 of MenACWY control vaccination. All receptors come from an adult in good health.

A few counts support this clone. V usage is TRBV5-1 and J usage is TRBJ2-7, with a tentative D call TRBD2 (6 bases). The V and J ends lost 0 bases and 2 bases respectively, with 18 bases between them. Germline V CDR1 and CDR2: SGHRS, YFSETQ. The CDR3 covers 17 residues. The CDR3 nucleotides read TGCGCCAGCAGCTTGGCCTCGGGACTTGGGCTCACCTACGAGCAGTACTTC. It translates to CASSLASGLGLTYEQYF.

The count of this clone is one. This rearrangement joins TRBV24-1 to TRBJ2-1; TRBD2 matches at 12 bases. This CDR3 has 17 amino acids. Germline CDR1 and CDR2: KGHDR and SFDVKD. Trimming cost V 0 bases and J 6 bases; bases outside gene matches: 5. CDR3 in amino acids: CATSDLPTSGRVNEQFF. Here the CDR3 DNA reads TGTGCCACCAGTGATTTGCCGACTAGCGGGAGAGTCAATGAGCAGTTCTTC.

V gene TRBV28 combines with J gene TRBJ2-5; tentatively, D is TRBD1 or TRBD2 (7 bases each). Trimming removed 8 bases at V and 0 bases at J, with 13 bases between. CDR1 is MDHEN, CDR2 SYDVKM, per germline. This CDR3 comprises 14 residues. This CDR3 reads CASCQGGDQETQYF. CDR3 bases: TGTGCCAGCTGCCAGGGGGGGGACCAAGAGACCCAGTACTTC.

The V and J genes are TRBV24-1 and TRBJ2-7; 9 positions agree with TRBD1. The CDR3 contains 15 residues. J gave up 3 bases and V 3 bases, and 5 bases lay outside the gene matches. Germline CDR1 and CDR2: KGHDR and SFDVKD. The CDR3 reads CATSDPQGAGYEQYF. CDR3 in DNA: TGTGCCACCAGTGATCCACAGGGGGCTGGCTACGAGCAGTACTTC.

The sample holds a few counts of this clone. The chain recombines TRBV13 with TRBJ1-1, with 10 bases matching TRBD1. Germline CDR1 reads PRHDT; CDR2 reads FYEKMQ (reference sequence). This CDR3 is 15 amino acids long. V lost 8 bases and J lost 4; bases outside the gene matches: 10. CDR3 DNA sequence: TGTGCCAGCTTCTTTCGGGACAGGGGTGGCACTGAAGCTTTCTTT. Encoded protein: CASFFRDRGGTEAFF. Looking up the rest from reference TRBV13 and TRBJ1-1 gives the full variable domain: AAGVIQSPRHLIKEKRETATLKCYPIPRHDTVYWYQQGPGQDPQFLISFYEKMQSDKGSIPDRFSAQQFSDYHSELNMSSLELGDSALYFCASFFRDRGGTEAFFGQGTRLTVV.

This clone appeared once. J is TRBJ2-2 and V is TRBV5-1; 10 bases agree with TRBD2. With 3 bases clipped from V and 7 bases from J, the junction kept 9 bases outside the gene matches. Germline V gives CDR1 SGHRS, CDR2 YFSETQ. The CDR3 covers 16 residues. The CDR3 here is CASSSSASGSVGELFF. The CDR3 DNA follows: TGCGCCAGCAGCTCTAGTGCTAGCGGGAGTGTCGGGGAGCTGTTTTTT.

The chain is built from TRBV7-6 and TRBJ2-7; 7 nucleotides match TRBD1. The germline V gene encodes CDR1 SGHVS and CDR2 FNYEAQ. The CDR3 is made up of 12 amino acids. V was clipped by 5 bases and J by 6 bases; unmatched bases: 4. The CDR3 loop reads CASSRTGVEQYF. CDR3 coding DNA: TGTGCCAGCAGCCGCACAGGGGTCGAGCAGTACTTC. The full variable domain, rest sourced from reference TRBV7-6 and TRBJ2-7, is GAGVSQSPRYKVTKRGQDVALRCDPISGHVSLYWYRQALGQGPEFLTYFNYEAQQDKSGLPNDRFSAERPEGSISTLTIQRTEQRDSAMYRCASSRTGVEQYFGPGTRLTVT.

The chain combines TRBV14 with TRBJ2-7; D perhaps matches TRBD2 (6 bases). This CDR3 contains 17 residues. Deletions cut 0 bases from V and 2 bases from J, with 17 bases between. Germline CDR1 reads SGHDN; CDR2 reads FVKESK. In DNA form, the CDR3 reads TGTGCCAGCAGCCAAGATATCGGCGGGATTGACGCCTACGAGCAGTACTTC. Translated, it gives CASSQDIGGIDAYEQYF.

The rearrangement joins TRBV18 to TRBJ1-2; D ambiguous. V gave up 0 bases and J gave up 6 bases, with 11 bases separating them. This CDR3 has 14 residues. CDR1 KGHSH and CDR2 LQKENI come from the germline V gene. The CDR3 protein is CASSPPATKDGYTF. DNA of the CDR3: TGTGCCAGCTCACCACCGGCCACGAAGGATGGCTACACCTTC.

The chain is built from TRBV30 and TRBJ2-1; 10 bases are shared with TRBD2. J gave up 6 bases and V 4 bases, and 9 bases lay outside the gene matches. The germline CDR1 and CDR2 sequences are GTSNPN and SVGIG (reference sequence). The CDR3 covers 15 residues. For the CDR3, the DNA is TGTGCCTGGAACACCCTAGCGGGAGCCCCCAATGAGCAGTTCTTC. This encodes CAWNTLAGAPNEQFF.